This TCR beta chain was recorded in a study of shared clonotypes between healthy human individuals (TCRdb year 2020). Study-wide context: Three men and two women, aged 18 to 49 years, made up the cohort. Per donor, three plates each were used for CD4 naive and CD4 memory, two for CD8 naive, and one for CD8 memory. To estimate repertoire size and how much clonotypes are shared between individuals, the study performed deep sequencing of blood TCR repertoires from 4 to 6 healthy adults. Libraries were prepared and TCR repertoires were sequenced by different laboratories using diverse techniques, in order to increase sequencing depth and limit assay-specific biases. Leukapheresis yielded between about 0.94 and 8.9 billion PBMCs per donor. Paper-wide results and their limitations: Larger estimated clonotype richness was generally found for naive subsets than for memory subsets. Higher generation probabilities were observed for clonotypes shared by all four sorted-subset donors than for non-shared clonotypes. Pairwise subsampling indicated that sequencing depth was expected to affect the degree of clonotype sharing among donors. The genetic and exposure-history diversity represented was limited by the small number of donors. Incomplete sequencing was indicated by rarefaction of sorted-subset datasets, despite the large sequencing depth. Sampling was restricted to blood, and TCR repertoires in tissues likely differ from the TCR repertoires found in blood. When a few donors were compared, the shared fraction of clonotypes was about 5% for naive CD4, more than 3% for naive CD8, roughly 2.5% for memory CD4, and 0.35% to 0.4% for memory CD8.

Using the deep immunoSEQ assay, multiplex PCR amplified TCR CDR3 regions from genomic DNA. Extracted genomic DNA from each cell subset was distributed evenly across all wells of several immunoSEQ 96-well plates, and each plate was treated as a replicate. For sorted subsets, around 200 ng genomic DNA, equal to tens of thousands of T cell genomes, was loaded into each replicate PCR. Purified libraries were quantified with a Qubit 3.0 fluorometer, sized on a Bioanalyzer 2100, and re-quantified with the KAPA Library Quantification kit. Every immunoSEQ 96-well plate was sequenced on a dedicated single-read 150-cycle Illumina NextSeq 550 flow cell. The authors processed their data as follows. The immunoSEQ output contained only junctional sequences without quality scores, so filtering could not match that applied to full-length reads. Sequences were annotated with PyIR, a Python wrapper for IgBLAST v1.9, using IMGT germline references to assign V/J genes and CDR3. Reads were filtered out if the reads had weak V/J assignments (E-value above 1e-6), no CDR3, stop codons, out-of-frame junctions, or ambiguous translated residues. V3J clonotypes were defined by identical inferred V gene, J gene, and CDR3 amino acid sequence. Percentage overlap between repertoires was computed as shared unique clonotypes divided by the size of the smaller repertoire. Three approaches were used to assess repertoire richness: RTK rarefaction, the Chao1 estimator, and Recon v2.1 estimates of unobserved clonotypes. Generation probabilities for all TCRbeta clonotypes obtained by the gDNA method from four donors were computed using OLGA. Drawn from immuneACCESS, this table holds only the in-frame rearrangements with V and J called that TCRdb kept. Clones are partly lost; checked studies trace under half to an unresolved V gene and leave the rest unexplained. That table supplies the V and J calls and clone size; D and trimming were determined from the DNA. This sample holds roughly 2,000,000 clones; over 85% were observed only once. More than 1.5% of the sample is held by the ten biggest clonotypes.

CD8 naive samples consisted of CD45RO-negative cells that were positively selected for CCR7, yielding a CD45RA+CCR7+ population without TemRA cells. The donors were healthy, HIV-negative adults with no recently reported acute infections or vaccinations. Every donor was a Caucasian adult living in Nashville, Tennessee, USA. After blood collection by leukapheresis, PBMCs were isolated using Ficoll-Histopaque density gradient centrifugation and then cryopreserved in the vapor phase of liquid nitrogen. Analytical flow cytometry was used to check the purity and quantity of every magnetically sorted T cell population. Genomic DNA was isolated from each sorted fraction and quantified by UV absorbance on a Nanodrop 2000c. With regard to this clone: Its antigen is still unknown. No clone much larger than this one lies a single base away; base qualities are absent.

What was sequenced was naive CD8+ T cells from PBMCs. The cell subset or site tag for this specimen amounts to: CD45RA+CCR7+. This sequence was found in a young man in good health. Some clones in this sample may be carry-over from other donors' samples.

The nucleotide sequence is TGCGCCAGCAGCACTGGACAGGTACACTCCTACGAGCAGTACTTC. Translated, it gives CASSTGQVHSYEQYF. The rearrangement joined TRBV5-1 to TRBJ2-7, with 7 central nucleotides matching TRBD1. CDR1 and CDR2 are drawn from the germline V gene: SGHRS, YFSETQ. The CDR3 sequence holds 15 residues, the cysteine and phenylalanine included. Only CDR3 DNA is held: 45 bases, read in frame from base 1. V trim: 4 bases; J trim: 0 bases; unmatched bases: 7.